The present T cell receptor (beta chain) was sequenced within a study of cytomegalovirus exposure and HLA in healthy donors. Across the whole study: Across 350 to 500 genotyped donors, approximately 80% landed in the Caucasian-associated ancestry cluster. Study-wide findings and caveats: Fewer N-insertions (relative to the roughly 720-donor mean) were reportedly seen in an Asian-associated ancestry cluster in a later analysis.

The PCR contained 60 Vbeta and 13 Jbeta primers. Produced via immunoSEQ multiplex PCR; TCRdb's table is partial and in-frame only. The ten top clones account for 0.7% to 0.75%, within a sample of over 25,000 clones. For this clone: Its antigen remains unknown.

The sample was PBMCs. This clonotype originated in a man younger than 45 in good health and CMV-seronegative.

CDR3 amino acids: CAWSYGAGELFF. In DNA, the CDR3 is TGTGCCTGGAGTTACGGAGCCGGGGAGCTGTTTTTT. The chain links TRBV30 to TRBJ2-2; D remains ambiguous. This CDR3 contains 12 residues. V dropped 2 bases and J dropped 6 bases, with 7 bases sitting between them. The germline gives CDR1 GTSNPN, CDR2 SVGIG (reference sequence).